The present T cell receptor (beta chain) was sequenced within a study of cytomegalovirus exposure and HLA in healthy donors. Points from the study as a whole: Both high specificity and high sensitivity reportedly marked the classifier's diagnosis of cytomegalovirus status. For TCR beta chains, V- and J-gene trimming was later linked to a missense DCLRE1C variant.

Germline V gene sequence: CDR1 ENHRY, CDR2 SYGVKD. This CDR3 has 15 amino acids. The J segment lost 10 bases and the V segment lost 4 bases, leaving 9 bases of the junction unmatched. The primer mix had 60 Vbeta and 13 Jbeta primers. Assay: immunoSEQ multiplex PCR; the TCRdb copy retains only in-frame clones and omits some. The profile covers about 150,000 clones, with 75% to 80% appearing a single time and about 0.66% taken by the ten largest. This clone showed up just a few times. Its antigen is undetermined. The rearrangement uses TRBV10-3 and TRBJ1-6; TRBD1 aligns across 8 bases. This TCR derives from a male donor in good health and CMV-seronegative. Material: PBMCs. The CDR3 DNA follows: TGTGCCATCAGTGCGGGGGACAGGCCGCTCTCACCCCTCCACTTT. It encodes CAISAGDRPLSPLHF.